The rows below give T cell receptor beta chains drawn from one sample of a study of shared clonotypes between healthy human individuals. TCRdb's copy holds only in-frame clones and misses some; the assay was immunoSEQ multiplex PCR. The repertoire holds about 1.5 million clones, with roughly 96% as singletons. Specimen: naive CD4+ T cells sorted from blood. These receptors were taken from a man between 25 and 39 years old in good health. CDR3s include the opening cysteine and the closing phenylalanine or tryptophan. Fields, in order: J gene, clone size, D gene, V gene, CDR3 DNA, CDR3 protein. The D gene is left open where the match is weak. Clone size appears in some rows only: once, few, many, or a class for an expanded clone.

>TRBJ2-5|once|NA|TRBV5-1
TGCGCCAGCAGCTTCCCCGGAGAAGAGACCCAGTACTTC
CASSFPGEETQYF
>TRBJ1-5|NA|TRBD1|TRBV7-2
TGTGCCAGCAGCTCGGACAGGGTGGGTCAGCCCCAGCATTTT
CASSSDRVGQPQHF
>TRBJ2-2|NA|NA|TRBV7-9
TGTGCCAGCAGCCCCGGACGTCAGGCGAACACCGGGGAGCTGTTTTTT
CASSPGRQANTGELFF
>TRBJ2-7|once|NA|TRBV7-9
TGTGCCAGCAGCTTAGAGGGGGGAGACAGGCTACTCTTC
CASSLEGGDRLLF
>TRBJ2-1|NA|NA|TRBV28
TGTGCCAGCAGTTTGGACTTTGAGCAGTTCTTC
CASSLDFEQFF
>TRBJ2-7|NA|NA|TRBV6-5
TGTGCCAGCAGTTACTCGAGTCAGGTTTCCTACGAGCAGTACTTC
CASSYSSQVSYEQYF
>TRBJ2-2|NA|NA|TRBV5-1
TGCGCCAGCAGCACAGGACAGCCGAACACCGGGGAGCTGTTTTTT
CASSTGQPNTGELFF
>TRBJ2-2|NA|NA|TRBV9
TGTGCCAGCAGCGTAGGCACTAGCTCGAACACCGGGGAGCTGTTTTTT
CASSVGTSSNTGELFF
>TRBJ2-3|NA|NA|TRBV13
TGTGCCAGCAGCACACCTTGGAGGGCGGGCACAGATACGCAGTATTTT
CASSTPWRAGTDTQYF
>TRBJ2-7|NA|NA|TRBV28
TGTGCCAGCAGGAACAACTCCTACGAGCAGTACTTC
CASRNNSYEQYF
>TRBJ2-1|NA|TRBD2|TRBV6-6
TGTGCCAGCGGGGGAGTAGCGGGGCCCCCGGCAAGTGAGCAGTTCTTC
CASGGVAGPPASEQFF
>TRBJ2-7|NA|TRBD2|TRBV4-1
TGCGCCAGCAGCCACTTAGGGCGGGGGACCTACGAGCAGTACTTC
CASSHLGRGTYEQYF
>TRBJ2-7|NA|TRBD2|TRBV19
TGTGCCACAGCGGGGGCATCCTACGAGCAGTACTTC
CATAGASYEQYF
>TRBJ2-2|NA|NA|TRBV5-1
TGCGCCAGCAGCGGGGGCCCTGGGCAGGAGGTGTTTTTT
CASSGGPGQEVFF
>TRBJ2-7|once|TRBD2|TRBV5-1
TGCGCCAGCAGTACAGGACTAGCCTACGAGCAGTACTTC
CASSTGLAYEQYF
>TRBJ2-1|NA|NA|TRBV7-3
TGTGCCAGCAGCTTTCGCTTGAACAATGAGCAGTTCTTC
CASSFRLNNEQFF
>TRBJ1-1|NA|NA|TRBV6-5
TGTGCCAGCAGCCGTCGCTGGAGGACTGAAGCTTTCTTT
CASSRRWRTEAFF
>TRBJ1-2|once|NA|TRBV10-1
TGCGCCAGCAGCCGCGGTATTAACTATGGCTACACCTTC
CASSRGINYGYTF
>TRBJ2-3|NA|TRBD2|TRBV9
TGTGCCAGCAGCCCGGGGGGAACTAGCACAGATACGCAGTATTTT
CASSPGGTSTDTQYF
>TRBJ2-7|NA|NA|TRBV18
TGTGCCAGCTCACCACTTAGGGGGTTGAACGAGCAGTACTTC
CASSPLRGLNEQYF
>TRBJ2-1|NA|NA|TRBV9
TGTGCCAGCAGCGTAAAAACACCCGCCGCTTACAATGAGCAGTTCTTC
CASSVKTPAAYNEQFF
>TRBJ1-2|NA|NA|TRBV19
TGTGCCAGTAGTATAGATCCTAGGGGACGCGGCTATGGCTACACCTTC
CASSIDPRGRGYGYTF
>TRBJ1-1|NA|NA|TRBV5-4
TGTGCCAGCAGCTTGGTCGGGGGCACCATTATGAACACTGAAGCTTTCTTT
CASSLVGGTIMNTEAFF
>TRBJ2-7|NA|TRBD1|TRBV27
TGTGCCAGCAGTTTACGGGACAGGGGGCGTGGGGTTTCGTACGAGCAGTACTTC
CASSLRDRGRGVSYEQYF
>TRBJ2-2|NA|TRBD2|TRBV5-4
TGTGCCAGCAGGTTAGCGGGGACGAACACCGGGGAGCTGTTTTTT
CASRLAGTNTGELFF
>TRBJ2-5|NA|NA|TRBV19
TGTGCCAGTAGTATTTCTCCCCTCCAAGAGACCCAGTACTTC
CASSISPLQETQYF
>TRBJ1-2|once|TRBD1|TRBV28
TGTGCCAGCACCTTGGGACCGACAGGGAACTATGGCTACACCTTC
CASTLGPTGNYGYTF
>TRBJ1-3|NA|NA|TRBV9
TGTGCCAGCAGCGCCCACCAGGGGCCAGGAAACACCATATATTTT
CASSAHQGPGNTIYF